These 21 T cell receptor beta chains were all obtained from the same sample, sequenced in a study (dated by TCRdb to the mid-2010s). The library was built by means of 5' RACE. The sequencer was an Illumina MiSeq. TCRdb handled the public reads itself, with Q25 trimming in fastp and clone calling in MiXCR, and kept productive beta chains. Here each entry gathers all rows of one CDR3 protein and keeps the most common genes and DNA. For this sample there are 50,000 to 80,000 distinct CDR3 sequences; under 25% appear just once. The ten top clones hold under 3.5% of the sample. Material for sequencing was memory CD4+ T cells sorted from a lymph node. The cell subset or site tag for this specimen amounts to: memory CD4+ T cells, CD4+CD45RO+CD25-. These receptors were obtained from a female donor with breast cancer.

In its sample, this clonotype was seen many times. The V call is TRBV6-2 or TRBV6-3, the J call TRBJ1-2; D gene uncertain. This CDR3 is 11 amino acids long. Germline lookup yields CDR1 MNHEY and CDR2 SVGEGT. V gave up 5 bases and J gave up 2 bases, with 3 bases separating them. CDR3 sequence: CASSENYGYTF. CDR3 nucleotides: TGTGCCAGCAGTGAGAACTATGGCTACACCTTC.

The chain employs TRBV7-9 and TRBJ1-2; D is undetermined. Germline V gives CDR1 SEHNR, CDR2 FQNEAQ (reference sequence). The CDR3 covers 13 residues. V was cut by 1 base and J by 8 bases, with 11 bases left in between. CDR3 residues: CASSLESMGGYTF. CDR3 DNA: TGTGCCAGCAGCTTAGAGAGCATGGGGGGCTACACCTTC.

This clonotype was observed at least ten times. The CDR3 DNA sequence: TGCGCCAGCAGCTTGGACTCAAGTAGGTACGAGCAGTACTTC. Its protein product is CASSLDSSRYEQYF. The rearrangement uses TRBV5-1 and TRBJ2-7; D unclear. V lost 0 bases to trimming and J lost 4 bases, with 11 bases between them. The CDR3 has 14 residues. CDR1 is SGHRS and CDR2 is YFSETQ in the germline V gene.

As DNA, the CDR3 is TGTGCCAGCAGCCGCGCCGGACTAGCGGGAGTCCCTCCCACAGATACGCAGTATTTT. This sequence encodes CASSRAGLAGVPPTDTQYF. The V and J genes are TRBV7-2 and TRBJ2-3, with 13 bases identical to TRBD2. J was trimmed by 2 bases and V by 5 bases; bases with no gene match: 13. CDR1 SGHTA and CDR2 FQGNSA come from the germline V gene. CDR3 length: 19 residues.

This clonotype was recorded only once. DNA of the CDR3: TGCGCCAGCAGCGGGGACAGGGTCGGTCAAGAGACCCAGTACTTC. Residues: CASSGDRVGQETQYF. The V gene is TRBV5-1, the J gene TRBJ2-5, with TRBD1 matching over 9 bases. Germline V lookup: CDR1 SGHRS, CDR2 YFSETQ. CDR3 length: 15 amino acids. The V and J ends lost 4 bases and 2 bases, in that order; junction bases with no gene match: 6.

This clonotype was found many times. V is TRBV6-5 and J is TRBJ2-1; 9 bases are shared with TRBD2. This CDR3 comprises 14 residues. The V gene's germline CDR1 is MNHEY and CDR2 SVGAGI. J gave up 6 bases and V 8 bases, and 8 bases lay outside the gene matches. The CDR3 bases are TGTGCCAGCTCCCCGGCTAGCGGGATCAATGAGCAGTTCTTC. Protein sequence: CASSPASGINEQFF.

V usage is TRBV9 and J usage is TRBJ2-7; weak D call: TRBD2 (5 bases). Germline V CDR1 and CDR2: SGDLS, YYNGEE. V gave up 4 bases and J gave up 2 bases, with 13 bases separating them. The CDR3 runs 14 residues. The CDR3 region has the DNA TGTGCCAGCAGCCCCCGGACGGGAACCTACGAGCAGTACTTC. It translates to CASSPRTGTYEQYF.

This clonotype showed up many times. This chain connects TRBV20-1 to TRBJ2-3, with D possibly being TRBD2 (7 bases). CDR3 size: 13 residues. V was shortened by 8 bases and J by 0 bases, with 12 bases between the two germline ends. Germline assignment: CDR1 DFQATT and CDR2 SNEGSKA (reference sequence). CDR3 amino acids: CSTRGHSTDTQYF. The CDR3 nucleotides read TGCAGTACGCGGGGGCACAGCACAGATACGCAGTATTTT.

This rearrangement joins TRBV6-5 to TRBJ1-1; TRBD1 agrees at 7 bases. CDR3 length: 14 amino acids. CDR1 MNHEY and CDR2 SVGAGI come from the germline V gene. The V and J ends lost 8 bases and 4 bases, in that order; junction bases with no gene match: 10. As DNA, the CDR3 is TGTGCCAGCTCAGGGGGTATCTGGGCCACTGAAGCTTTCTTT. Residues: CASSGGIWATEAFF.

In this sample, this clonotype turned up many times. CDR3 bases: TGTGCCAGCAGCTTGTTGCCAGGGGAGAAAGCTTTCTTT. This encodes CASSLLPGEKAFF. The chain has TRBV5-4 and TRBJ1-1; possible D gene TRBD1, 6 bases. Trimming removed 1 base at V and 9 bases at J, with 13 bases between. The CDR3 runs 13 residues. Germline V gives CDR1 SGHNT, CDR2 YYREEE (reference sequence).

This clonotype showed up many times. The V call is TRBV5-1, the J call TRBJ1-2, with D tentatively TRBD1 (6 bases). V lost 4 bases to trimming and J lost 8 bases, with 21 bases between them. The CDR3 totals 15 residues. Germline V gene lookup returns CDR1 SGHRS and CDR2 YFSETQ. In DNA form, the CDR3 reads TGCGCCAGCAGCATAAATCAGGGGACGCGGGACGGCTACACCTTC. Translating gives CASSINQGTRDGYTF.

This clonotype came up many times. This chain uses TRBV6-2 or TRBV6-3 with TRBJ2-7; 10 positions match TRBD2. The CDR3 sequence is 17 residues long. The junction had 12 bases not matched to a gene; V was cut back by 7 bases and J by 0 bases. Germline V gene data show CDR1 as MNHEY and CDR2 as SVGEGT. CDR3 bases: TGTGCCAGCATCCGGCTAGCGGGAGATTCGAGCTCCTACGAGCAGTACTTC. Protein product: CASIRLAGDSSSYEQYF.

The J gene is TRBJ2-3, the V gene TRBV10-3; D ambiguous. From germline, CDR1 is ENHRY and CDR2 SYGVKD. Trimming removed 6 bases at V and 3 bases at J, with 13 bases between. CDR3 length equals 14 residues. CDR3 nucleotide sequence: TGTGCCATCAGGCCCGAGACCGTTACAGATACGCAGTATTTT. Amino acids: CAIRPETVTDTQYF.

This clonotype has only a few counts. The V gene is TRBV6-2 or TRBV6-3, the J gene TRBJ1-5; 7 positions agree with TRBD1. The V gene's germline CDR1 is MNHEY and CDR2 SVGEGT. The CDR3 consists of 16 residues. Trimming at V came to 4 bases and at J to 5 bases, leaving 11 bases not matched to a gene. In nucleotides, the CDR3 is TGTGCCAGCAGTTCGGGGCCACACAGGGGTGATCAGCCCCAGCATTTT. It codes for CASSSGPHRGDQPQHF.

The sample holds a few counts of this clonotype. The rearrangement uses TRBV6-6 and TRBJ1-1; D is uncertain. Trimming removed 2 bases from V and 1 base from J, with 5 bases in between. The CDR3 loop spans 13 amino acids. CDR1 and CDR2 from the germline V gene are MNHNY and SVGAGI (reference sequence). CDR3 amino acids: CASSYQENTEAFF. The DNA for the CDR3 is TGTGCCAGCAGTTACCAAGAGAACACTGAAGCTTTCTTT.

The sample holds many counts of this clonotype. V usage is TRBV7-2 and J usage is TRBJ2-5; 8 bases map to TRBD2. This CDR3 is 15 amino acids long. J lost 5 bases, V lost 5 bases, and 10 bases had no gene match. Looked up from germline, CDR1 is SGHTA and CDR2 is FQGNSA. DNA of the CDR3: TGTGCCAGCAGCCGAGGGACTAGTCGGTCGGAGACCCAGTACTTC. Translating it yields CASSRGTSRSETQYF.

This CDR3 reads CASSWVAGSGISGELFF. In DNA, the CDR3 is TGCGCCAGCAGCTGGGTCGCCGGTAGCGGGATATCCGGGGAGCTGTTTTTT. The rearrangement uses TRBV5-1 and TRBJ2-2; 8 nucleotides agree with TRBD2. CDR3 length: 17 residues. CDR1 is SGHRS, CDR2 YFSETQ, per germline. Trimming removed 3 bases from V and 6 bases from J; junction bases left unmatched: 13.

This clonotype showed up many times. The chain links TRBV4-2 to TRBJ2-5; maybe TRBD1 (6 bases). CDR3 length: 15 amino acids. Deletions cut 0 bases from V and 4 bases from J, with 12 bases between. CDR1 is LGHNA and CDR2 is YNFKEQ in the germline V gene. The CDR3 region is CASSQEMTGGETQYF. CDR3 sequence (DNA): TGTGCCAGCAGCCAAGAAATGACAGGAGGAGAGACCCAGTACTTC.

This clonotype was observed many times. The V gene is TRBV5-5, the J gene TRBJ2-7; tentative D call: TRBD2 (5 bases). From germline, CDR1 is SGHKS and CDR2 YYEKEE (reference sequence). The CDR3 covers 13 residues. V was trimmed by 2 bases and J by 7 bases, leaving 13 bases between them. The CDR3: CASSFWGVGEQYF. CDR3 nucleotides: TGTGCCAGCAGCTTTTGGGGAGTAGGTGAGCAGTACTTC.

The V and J genes are TRBV6-1 and TRBJ1-2; D uncertain. CDR3 length: 13 residues. Germline CDR1 and CDR2: MNHNS and SASEGT. Trimming cost V 6 bases and J 0 bases, with 8 bases left between them. CDR3 region: CASRMDSNYGYTF. The CDR3 DNA is TGTGCCAGCAGGATGGACTCTAACTATGGCTACACCTTC.

Points on this clonotype: This may come from a read error, since a much larger clone is one base off. The chain is built from TRBV6-2 or TRBV6-3 and TRBJ2-1; TRBD2 aligns across 13 bases. The V and J ends lost 7 bases and 9 bases, in that order; junction bases with no gene match: 6. The CDR3 contains 14 residues. Germline V gene lookup returns CDR1 MNHEY and CDR2 SVGEGT. The CDR3 sequence is CASTGLAGAGEQFF. The DNA of the CDR3 is TGTGCCAGCACCGGACTAGCGGGAGCGGGTGAGCAGTTCTTC.